The next 8 T cell receptor beta chains were all read from a single sample in a study of T-cell reconstitution after alpha-beta-depleted transplantation in children. This sample's TCRbeta library carried unique molecular identifier barcodes. MiXCR, applied by TCRdb to the PCR reads, yields one record per CDR3 protein. The sample lists hundreds of thousands of distinct CDR3 sequences, 10% to 15% occurring once. Specimen: PBMCs, mostly from graft donor cells, collected 360 days after TCRalphabeta/CD19-depleted stem cell transplant. These receptor sequences come from a male patient aged 10-17 years who had a stem cell transplant for acute myeloid leukemia, so the T cells may come from the graft donor.

This sequence joins TRBV9 and TRBJ2-2; the D is unclear. V lost 7 bases, J lost 2 bases, and 18 bases lay in between. Germline assignment: CDR1 SGDLS and CDR2 YYNGEE. The CDR3 length is 16 residues. The CDR3 DNA follows: TGTGCCAGCTCGTCCACCTGGGTTTATAACACCGGGGAGCTGTTTTTT. Residues: CASSSTWVYNTGELFF.

The chain uses TRBV11-2 and TRBJ2-5, with 7 bases that match TRBD2. Unmatched junction bases numbered 9, after V lost 5 bases and J lost 3 bases. The CDR3 spans 15 residues. Germline V gene data show CDR1 as SGHAT and CDR2 as FQNNGV. This CDR3 reads CASSPPGLPKETQYF. The DNA for the CDR3 is TGTGCCAGCAGCCCACCGGGACTACCAAAAGAGACCCAGTACTTC.

This clonotype appeared many times. Germline is not matched at one junction end, which may reflect a read error. J is TRBJ2-1 and V is TRBV5-1; D might be TRBD1 or TRBD2, each matching 6 bases. Germline lookup yields CDR1 SGHRS and CDR2 YFSETQ. This CDR3 spans 13 amino acids. CDR3 loop: CASRGGSNNEQFF. The DNA of the CDR3 is TGCGCCAGCAGGGGGGGCTCCAACAATGAGCAGTTCTTC. Combining the CDR3 with reference TRBV5-1 and TRBJ2-1 gives the whole variable domain KAGVTQTPRYLIKTRGQQVTLSCSPISGHRSVSWYQQTPGQGLQFLFEYFSETQRNKGNFPGRFSGRQFSNSRSEMNVSTLELGDSALYLCASRGGSNNEQFFGPGTRLTVL.

The chain recombines TRBV2 with TRBJ1-3; D is unresolved. Trimming took off 4 bases at V and 2 bases at J, with 15 bases between the two ends. Per germline, CDR1 SNHLY and CDR2 FYNNEI. This CDR3 comprises 16 residues. The CDR3 coding sequence is TGTGCCAGCAGTGGCCCGAGTAAGGTAGCTGGAAACACCATATATTTT. Its translation is CASSGPSKVAGNTIYF.

This clonotype was picked up many times. The J gene is TRBJ2-1, the V gene TRBV24-1, with TRBD2 matching 11 bases. This CDR3 has 17 residues. Germline CDR1 KGHDR, CDR2 SFDVKD. V shed 1 base and J 4 bases; nucleotides not matched to a gene: 5. The CDR3, as DNA: TGTGCCACCAGTGATTTCAAACTAGCGGGAGCGTACAATGAGCAGTTCTTC. It translates to CATSDFKLAGAYNEQFF.

The table lists this clonotype with a few counts. This rearrangement joins TRBV28 to TRBJ2-2, with D perhaps TRBD1 (5 bases). The V gene lost 3 bases and the J gene lost 4 bases, with 15 bases spanning the gap. CDR1 and CDR2 (germline): MDHEN, SYDVKM. The CDR3 is made up of 16 amino acids. The CDR3 loop reads CASSFRQAGRTGELFF. CDR3 sequence (DNA): TGTGCCAGCAGTTTCCGGCAAGCAGGGCGCACCGGGGAGCTGTTTTTT. The variable domain in full, with the rest retrieved from reference TRBV28 and TRBJ2-2, is DVKVTQSSRYLVKRTGEKVFLECVQDMDHENMFWYRQDPGLGLRLIYFSYDVKMKEKGDIPEGYSVSREKKERFSLILESASTNQTSMYLCASSFRQAGRTGELFFGEGSRLTVL.

The V gene is TRBV6-5, the J gene TRBJ2-7; the match to TRBD2 covers 11 bases. The CDR3 extends over 17 amino acids. The V and J ends lost 2 bases and 7 bases, in that order; junction bases with no gene match: 13. Looked up from germline, CDR1 is MNHEY and CDR2 is SVGAGI. The CDR3 DNA reads as TGTGCCAGCAGTTACCGCCCCTTACTAGCGGGGGCCGGGGAGCAGTACTTC. Protein product: CASSYRPLLAGAGEQYF.

The V call is TRBV24-1, the J call TRBJ1-1, with 8 bases matching TRBD1. CDR1 and CDR2 from the germline V gene are KGHDR and SFDVKD. V lost 12 bases, J lost 4 bases, and 6 bases stayed unmatched. This CDR3 is built from 12 residues. CDR3 residues: CAAGQGPTEAFF. CDR3 nucleotide sequence: TGTGCCGCCGGACAGGGTCCCACTGAAGCTTTCTTT.